This TCR beta chain comes out of a study of early T cells in non-severe SARS-CoV-2 infection. The overall study: Sequencing was performed on bulk RNA from unsorted whole blood, leaving chains unpaired.

Molecules of cDNA were individually given unique molecular identifiers that were attached to them. TCRdb re-derived calls from the 5' RACE reads in MiXCR, one entry per CDR3 protein. This sample has 87,000 or so distinct CDR3 sequences; approximately 13% occur once, and the top ten carry about 6.5%. The J segment lost 8 bases and the V segment lost 0 bases, leaving 13 bases of the junction unmatched. The CDR3 runs to 17 residues. CDR1 and CDR2 from the germline V gene are ENHRY and SYGVKD. The sequence derives from an adult who was a healthcare worker with PCR-confirmed SARS-CoV-2 infection or an uninfected control (not recorded which). Sequenced: whole blood. The chain employs TRBV10-3 and TRBJ2-1, with 7 bases fitting TRBD2. The CDR3, as DNA: TGTGCCATCAGTGAGTCAAATTTGGGACTAATTTCCGATGAGCAGTTCTTC. Translating gives CAISESNLGLISDEQFF.